A single TCR beta chain is shown here with its context. Profiling relied on immunoSEQ multiplex PCR, and the TCRdb table lists in-frame clones only, not all of them. The data contain about 200,000 clones, around 90% of them seen just once; the ten biggest clones take up 1.2%. In terms of age and location, participants ranged from roughly 18 to 90 years and lived in about 25 US areas. Looked up from germline, CDR1 is SEHNR and CDR2 is FQNEAQ (reference sequence). The CDR3 is 16 amino acids. The trim removed 4 bases at V and 3 bases at J, leaving 10 bases unmatched. This sample stems from a study of blood T cell repertoires in COVID-19.

The receptor comes from a man younger than 40 who had recovered from COVID-19. Material for sequencing was PBMCs or T cells enriched from blood (not recorded which). The chain recombines TRBV7-9 with TRBJ2-7; 9 nucleotides align to TRBD2. The CDR3 is CASSSDFSGSFYEQYF. CDR3 nucleotide sequence: TGTGCCAGCAGCTCCGATTTTAGCGGGAGCTTCTACGAGCAGTACTTC.